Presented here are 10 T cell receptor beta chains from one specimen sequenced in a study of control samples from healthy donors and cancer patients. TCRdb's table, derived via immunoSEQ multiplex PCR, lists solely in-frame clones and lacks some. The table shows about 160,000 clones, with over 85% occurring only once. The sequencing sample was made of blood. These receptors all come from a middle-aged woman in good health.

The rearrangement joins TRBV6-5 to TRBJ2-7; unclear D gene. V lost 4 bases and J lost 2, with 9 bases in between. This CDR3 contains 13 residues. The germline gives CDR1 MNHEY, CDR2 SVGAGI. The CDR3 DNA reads TGTGCCAGCAGTTTGGTCGGCACCTACGAGCAGTACTTC. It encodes CASSLVGTYEQYF.

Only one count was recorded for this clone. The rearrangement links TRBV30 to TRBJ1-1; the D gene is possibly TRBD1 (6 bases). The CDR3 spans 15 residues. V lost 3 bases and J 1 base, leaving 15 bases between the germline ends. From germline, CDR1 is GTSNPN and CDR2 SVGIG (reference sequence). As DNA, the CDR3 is TGTGCCTGGAGGCCCTTACTGACAGGGAACACTGAAGCTTTCTTT. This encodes CAWRPLLTGNTEAFF. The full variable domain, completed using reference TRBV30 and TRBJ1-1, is SQTIHQWPATLVQPVGSPLSLECTVEGTSNPNLYWYRQAAGRGLQLLFYSVGIGQISSEVPQNLSASRPQDRQFILSSKKLLLSDSGFYLCAWRPLLTGNTEAFFGQGTRLTVV.

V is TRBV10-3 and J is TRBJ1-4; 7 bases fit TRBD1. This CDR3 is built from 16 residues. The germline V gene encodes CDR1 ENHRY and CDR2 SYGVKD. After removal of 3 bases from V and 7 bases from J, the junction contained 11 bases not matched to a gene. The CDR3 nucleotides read TGTGCCATCAGTGATCTCGGGGCAGGGGGTAGTGAAAAACTGTTTTTT. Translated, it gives CAISDLGAGGSEKLFF.

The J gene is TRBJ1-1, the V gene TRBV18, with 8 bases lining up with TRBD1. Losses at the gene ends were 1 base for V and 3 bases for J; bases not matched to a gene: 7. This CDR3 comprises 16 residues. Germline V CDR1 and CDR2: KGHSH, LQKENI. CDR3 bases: TGTGCCAGCTCACCACTCCGTGGACAGGGCCACACTGAAGCTTTCTTT. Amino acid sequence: CASSPLRGQGHTEAFF.

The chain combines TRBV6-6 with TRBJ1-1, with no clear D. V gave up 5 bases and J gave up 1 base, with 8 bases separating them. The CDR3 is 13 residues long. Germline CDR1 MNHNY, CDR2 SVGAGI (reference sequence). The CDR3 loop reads CASSPRENTEAFF. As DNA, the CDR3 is TGTGCCAGCAGTCCCAGAGAGAACACTGAAGCTTTCTTT.

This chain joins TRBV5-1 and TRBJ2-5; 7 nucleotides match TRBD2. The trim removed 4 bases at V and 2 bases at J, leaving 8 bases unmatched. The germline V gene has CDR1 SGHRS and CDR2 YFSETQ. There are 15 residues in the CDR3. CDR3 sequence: CASSPLGGGQETQYF. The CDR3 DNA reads TGCGCCAGCAGCCCACTGGGGGGAGGGCAAGAGACCCAGTACTTC.

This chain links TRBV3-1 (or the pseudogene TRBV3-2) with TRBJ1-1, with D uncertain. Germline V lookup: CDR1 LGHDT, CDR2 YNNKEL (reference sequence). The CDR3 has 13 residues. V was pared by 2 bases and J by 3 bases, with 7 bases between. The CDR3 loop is CASSQIRDTEAFF. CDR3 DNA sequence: TGTGCCAGCAGCCAAATCCGAGACACTGAAGCTTTCTTT.

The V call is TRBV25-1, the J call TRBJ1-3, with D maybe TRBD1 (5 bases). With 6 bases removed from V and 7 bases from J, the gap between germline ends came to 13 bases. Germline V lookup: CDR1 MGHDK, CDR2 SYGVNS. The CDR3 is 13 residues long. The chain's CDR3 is CASRGSGSNTIYF. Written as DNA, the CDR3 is TGTGCCAGCAGAGGATCAGGGAGTAACACCATATATTTT. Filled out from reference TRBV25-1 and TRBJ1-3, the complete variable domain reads EADIYQTPRYLVIGTGKKITLECSQTMGHDKMYWYQQDPGMELHLIHYSYGVNSTEKGDLSSESTVSRIRTEHFPLTLESARPSHTSQYLCASRGSGSNTIYFGEGSWLTVV.

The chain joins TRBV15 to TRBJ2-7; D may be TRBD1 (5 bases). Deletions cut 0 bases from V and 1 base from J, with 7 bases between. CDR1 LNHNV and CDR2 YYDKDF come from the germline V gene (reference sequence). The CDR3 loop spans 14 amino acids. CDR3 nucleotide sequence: TGTGCCACCAGCAGAGATCCAGGGTCCTACGAGCAGTACTTC. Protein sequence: CATSRDPGSYEQYF.

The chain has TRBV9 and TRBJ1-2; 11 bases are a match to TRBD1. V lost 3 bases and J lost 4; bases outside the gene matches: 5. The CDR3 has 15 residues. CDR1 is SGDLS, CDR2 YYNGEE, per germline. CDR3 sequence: CASSDRDRGVYGYTF. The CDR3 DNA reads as TGTGCCAGCAGCGACCGGGACAGGGGGGTCTATGGCTACACCTTC. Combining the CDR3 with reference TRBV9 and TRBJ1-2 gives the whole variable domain DSGVTQTPKHLITATGQRVTLRCSPRSGDLSVYWYQQSLDQGLQFLIQYYNGEERAKGNILERFSAQQFPDLHSELNLSSLELGDSALYFCASSDRDRGVYGYTFGSGTRLTVV.